The 20 T cell receptor beta chains given below trace back to one sample, sequenced in a study of T cell responses to AZD1222 COVID-19 vaccine. Only in-frame clones appear in the TCRdb table, and some are missing; sequencing was by immunoSEQ multiplex PCR. The sample lists over 85,000 clones; 92% were seen once. The material sequenced was peripheral blood, taken on day 0 of AZD1222 vaccination. Source of these receptors: an adult in good health.

The chain recombines TRBV9 with TRBJ1-2; maybe TRBD1 (6 bases). Between the trimmed V and J ends, which lost 3 bases and 0 bases, there was a span of 24 bases. The V gene's germline CDR1 is SGDLS and CDR2 YYNGEE. The length of the CDR3 is 19 residues. The CDR3 reads CASSAPLSRQDFPNYGYTF. The CDR3 DNA is TGTGCCAGCAGCGCCCCCCTATCCAGACAGGACTTTCCTAACTATGGCTACACCTTC.

Points on this clone: The identical CDR3 is also encoded by other nucleotide sequences in the sample. The chain couples TRBV28 to TRBJ1-5; D ambiguous. V was shortened by 2 bases and J by 0 bases, with 8 bases between the two germline ends. The germline CDR1 and CDR2 sequences are MDHEN and SYDVKM. CDR3 length: 15 residues. CDR3 region: CASSLGTYSNQPQHF. CDR3 coding DNA: TGTGCCAGCAGTTTAGGCACTTATAGCAATCAGCCCCAGCATTTT.

The chain employs TRBV2 and TRBJ1-2, with TRBD1 identical over 10 bases. CDR1 is SNHLY, CDR2 FYNNEI, per germline. The CDR3 contains 16 residues. V shed 2 bases and J 4 bases; nucleotides not matched to a gene: 7. The CDR3 loop reads CASSETGDRGPYGYTF. CDR3 bases: TGTGCCAGCAGTGAAACCGGGGACAGGGGTCCCTATGGCTACACCTTC.

V gene TRBV5-1 combines with J gene TRBJ2-1; D gene uncertain. The CDR3 covers 14 residues. The germline gives CDR1 SGHRS, CDR2 YFSETQ. Trimming stripped 2 bases from V and 3 bases from J, with 9 bases between. CDR3 bases: TGCGCCAGCAGCTTTGGAAACAGCTACAATGAGCAGTTCTTC. As protein: CASSFGNSYNEQFF.

CDR3 loop: CASSEGDSWQPQHF. CDR3 coding DNA: TGTGCCAGCAGTGAAGGGGACAGCTGGCAGCCCCAGCATTTT. This chain joins TRBV2 and TRBJ1-5; 7 bases fit TRBD1. This CDR3 contains 14 residues. V lost 1 base, J lost 7 bases, and 4 bases stayed unmatched. Germline-derived CDR1 and CDR2 are SNHLY and FYNNEI.

For the CDR3, the DNA is TGTGCCTGGAGTTACCCAACTCAGGAGGCCTATGGCTACACCTTC. The encoded protein is CAWSYPTQEAYGYTF. The rearrangement uses TRBV30 and TRBJ1-2; D uncertain. This CDR3 region has 15 residues. V lost 2 bases to trimming and J lost 4 bases, with 17 bases between them. Germline V gene lookup returns CDR1 GTSNPN and CDR2 SVGIG (reference sequence). The full variable domain, its missing parts supplied by reference TRBV30 and TRBJ1-2, is SQTIHQWPATLVQPVGSPLSLECTVEGTSNPNLYWYRQAAGRGLQLLFYSVGIGQISSEVPQNLSASRPQDRQFILSSKKLLLSDSGFYLCAWSYPTQEAYGYTFGSGTRLTVV.

A remark on this clone: The junction shows a germline mismatch at one end, possibly a read error. The chain links TRBV4-1 to TRBJ1-3; 7 nucleotides line up with TRBD1. The CDR3 covers 14 residues. Germline loops: CDR1 MGHRA, CDR2 YSYEKL. CDR3 residues: CAGSQEGQINTIYF. In DNA, the CDR3 is TGCGCCGGCAGCCAAGAGGGACAGATAAACACCATATATTTT.

The CDR3 protein is CASSPPLAVYEQYF. The CDR3 DNA follows: TGTGCCAGCAGCCCCCCACTAGCGGTCTACGAGCAGTACTTC. The chain combines TRBV6-2 or TRBV6-3 with TRBJ2-7; the match to TRBD2 covers 8 bases. V was clipped by 6 bases and J by 3 bases; unmatched bases: 7. CDR3 length: 14 residues. Germline values: CDR1 MNHEY, CDR2 SVGEGT.

The V and J genes are TRBV5-4 and TRBJ1-6, with TRBD1 as a possible D gene (5 bases). This CDR3 has 15 amino acids. The germline V gene has CDR1 SGHNT and CDR2 YYREEE (reference sequence). Trimming took 0 bases from V and 11 from J, leaving 15 bases between them. This CDR3 is CASSLAGLEGAPLHF. Here the CDR3 DNA reads TGTGCCAGCAGCTTGGCAGGTCTCGAAGGGGCACCCCTCCACTTT.

The genes are TRBV6-5 and TRBJ1-6; tentative D call: TRBD1 (6 bases). Trimming took off 6 bases at V and 8 bases at J, with 17 bases between the two ends. CDR3 length: 15 amino acids. CDR1 is MNHEY and CDR2 is SVGAGI in the germline V gene. In nucleotides, the CDR3 is TGTGCCAGCAGCTTCTCAGGGGCTCTGGATTCACCCCTCCACTTT. Its protein product is CASSFSGALDSPLHF.

This clone was detected only once. The chain has TRBV5-1 and TRBJ1-1; D ambiguous. CDR1 and CDR2 from the germline V gene are SGHRS and YFSETQ. V was cut by 4 bases and J by 1 base, with 11 bases left in between. This CDR3 has 14 residues. The CDR3 DNA reads TGCGCCAGCAGCGGTAATATTGAGAACACTGAAGCTTTCTTT. This encodes CASSGNIENTEAFF.

This clone occurred a few times. The DNA of the CDR3 is TGTGCCAGCAGTTACGGTCCGGCGAGCACTGAAGCTTTCTTT. Protein sequence: CASSYGPASTEAFF. This chain uses TRBV27 with TRBJ1-1; unclear D gene. In germline, CDR1 is MNHEY, CDR2 SMNVEV (reference sequence). This CDR3 comprises 14 residues. V gave up 4 bases and J gave up 4 bases, with 13 bases separating them.

The gene calls are TRBV27 and TRBJ1-2; the match to TRBD1 covers 10 bases. In germline, CDR1 is MNHEY, CDR2 SMNVEV (reference sequence). The CDR3 contains 15 residues. V was clipped by 2 bases and J by 5 bases; unmatched bases: 5. CDR3 sequence reads: CASSLVTGGMYGYTF. CDR3 nucleotide sequence: TGTGCCAGCAGTTTAGTGACAGGGGGCATGTATGGCTACACCTTC.

The rearrangement joins TRBV12-5 to TRBJ2-2, with D maybe TRBD2 (5 bases). The V end lost 2 bases, the J end lost 0 bases, and 7 bases lay between the germline ends. This CDR3 has 15 residues. Germline CDR1 is LGHNT and CDR2 is FRNRAP. This chain's CDR3 is CASGLLGANTGELFF. Here the CDR3 DNA reads TGTGCTAGTGGTTTGCTCGGGGCGAACACCGGGGAGCTGTTTTTT.

The chain uses TRBV12-3 or TRBV12-4 and TRBJ1-2; D gene ambiguous. The CDR3 runs 13 residues. The V and J ends lost 6 bases and 5 bases respectively, with 13 bases between them. Here the CDR3 reads CASRPETRYGYTF. The CDR3 DNA is TGTGCCAGCAGACCCGAAACTCGGTATGGCTACACCTTC.

The rearrangement joins TRBV10-2 to TRBJ2-7; D is ambiguous. This CDR3 spans 11 amino acids. Germline-derived CDR1 and CDR2 are WSHSY and SAAADI. V was cut by 8 bases and J by 1 base, with 6 bases left in between. In nucleotides, the CDR3 is TGCGCCAGCGGGCCTTCCTACGAGCAGTACTTC. Protein product: CASGPSYEQYF.

This clone was counted a single time. The CDR3 spells CASTSLVALLRGGYTF. As DNA, the CDR3 is TGTGCCAGCACCAGTTTGGTGGCCCTCCTCCGGGGTGGCTACACCTTC. This chain joins TRBV28 and TRBJ1-2; D unresolved. The germline CDR1 and CDR2 sequences are MDHEN and SYDVKM. The CDR3 runs to 16 residues. Trimming cost V 7 bases and J 7 bases, with 25 bases left between them.

The chain links TRBV2 to TRBJ2-2; 9 nucleotides line up with TRBD1. Germline assignment: CDR1 SNHLY and CDR2 FYNNEI. Trimming took 2 bases from V and 7 from J; bases not matched to a gene: 5. CDR3 length: 15 amino acids. The CDR3 nucleotides are TGTGCCAGCAGTGAAAACAGGGGGCCCGGCGGGGAGCTGTTTTTT. It translates to CASSENRGPGGELFF.

The chain couples TRBV27 to TRBJ2-7; TRBD1 or TRBD2 may be the D gene (6 bases each). V lost 2 bases to trimming and J lost 3 bases, with 14 bases between them. Germline lookup yields CDR1 MNHEY and CDR2 SMNVEV (reference sequence). CDR3 length equals 15 residues. CDR3 loop: CASSLMGGSNYEQYF. The CDR3 region has the DNA TGTGCCAGCAGTTTAATGGGGGGCTCAAACTACGAGCAGTACTTC.

The V gene is TRBV6-1, the J gene TRBJ2-6; D is unclear. Germline V CDR1 and CDR2: MNHNS, SASEGT. The CDR3 has 17 residues. V lost 1 base to trimming and J lost 1 base, with 11 bases between them. The CDR3 loop is CASSEVAALSGANVLTF. Here the CDR3 DNA reads TGTGCCAGCAGTGAAGTGGCAGCTCTGTCTGGGGCCAACGTCCTGACTTTC.